The clone carrying this T cell receptor beta chain was recorded a few times. The record originates from a study of Ad26.COV2.S vaccination and SARS-CoV-2 variants. Overall study: Into the muscle, Ad26.COV2.S was dosed once or twice, 56 days apart.

Some clones are missing from TCRdb's copy, which holds only in-frame ones; the method was immunoSEQ multiplex PCR. Among 300,000 to 500,000 clones, about 85% were seen once, and the ten largest hold under 3.5%. Treatment meaning: 15 to 20 received Ad26.COV2.S at low or high dose, single or two shots; 5 received placebo; per-sample allocation not given. Day 63 after the first injection of vaccine or placebo was the sampling time. The receptor comes from a person between 18 and 60 years old who received the Ad26.COV2.S COVID-19 vaccine or a placebo. This specimen was peripheral blood, taken in a trial of Ad26.COV2.S vaccine versus placebo.

CDR3 sequence: CATQYSDNQPQHF. In DNA, the CDR3 is TGTGCCACTCAATACTCCGACAATCAGCCCCAGCATTTT. J is TRBJ1-5 and V is TRBV10-3; the D is unclear. The CDR3 sequence is 13 residues long. V was trimmed by 10 bases and J by 3 bases, leaving 13 bases between them. The germline gives CDR1 ENHRY, CDR2 SYGVKD.